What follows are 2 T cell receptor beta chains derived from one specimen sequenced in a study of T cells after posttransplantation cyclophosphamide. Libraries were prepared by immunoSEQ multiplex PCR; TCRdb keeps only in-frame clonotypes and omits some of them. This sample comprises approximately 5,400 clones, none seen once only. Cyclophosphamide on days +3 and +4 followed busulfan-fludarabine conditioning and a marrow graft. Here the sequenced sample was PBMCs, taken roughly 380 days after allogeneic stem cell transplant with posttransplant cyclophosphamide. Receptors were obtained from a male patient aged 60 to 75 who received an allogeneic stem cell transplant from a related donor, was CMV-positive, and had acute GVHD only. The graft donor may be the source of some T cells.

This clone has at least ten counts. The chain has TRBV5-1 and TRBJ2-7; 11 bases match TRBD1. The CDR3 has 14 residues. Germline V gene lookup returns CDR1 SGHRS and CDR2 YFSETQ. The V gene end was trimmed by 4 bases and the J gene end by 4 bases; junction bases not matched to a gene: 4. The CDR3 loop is CASSPRDRGYEQYF. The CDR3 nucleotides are TGCGCCAGCAGCCCCCGGGACAGGGGGTACGAGCAGTACTTC.

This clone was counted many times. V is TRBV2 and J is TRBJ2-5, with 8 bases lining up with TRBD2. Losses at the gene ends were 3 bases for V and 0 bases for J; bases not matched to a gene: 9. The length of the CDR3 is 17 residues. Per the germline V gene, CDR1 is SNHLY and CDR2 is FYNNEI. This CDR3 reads CASSDYARGAYQETQYF. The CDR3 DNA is TGTGCCAGCAGTGATTATGCGCGGGGGGCGTACCAAGAGACCCAGTACTTC.